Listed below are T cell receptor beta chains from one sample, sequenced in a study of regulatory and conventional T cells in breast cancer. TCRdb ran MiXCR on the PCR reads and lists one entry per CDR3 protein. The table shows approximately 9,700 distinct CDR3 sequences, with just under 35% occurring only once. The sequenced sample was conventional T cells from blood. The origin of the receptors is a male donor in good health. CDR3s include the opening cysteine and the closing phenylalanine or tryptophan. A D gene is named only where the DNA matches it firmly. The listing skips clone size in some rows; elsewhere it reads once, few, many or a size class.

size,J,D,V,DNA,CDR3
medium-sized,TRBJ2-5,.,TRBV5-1,TGCGCCAGCAGCTTGGCCGCGGGGCTGGCGGAGACCCAGTACTTC,CASSLAAGLAETQYF
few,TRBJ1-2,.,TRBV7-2,TGTGCCAGCAGCGCAGACCGGGGCTATGGCTATGGCTACACCTTC,CASSADRGYGYGYTF
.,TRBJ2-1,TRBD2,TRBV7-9,TGTGCCAGCAGCTTCAGCGGGACTGTGTACAATGAGCAGTTCTTC,CASSFSGTVYNEQFF
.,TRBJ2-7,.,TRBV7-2,TGTGCCAGCAGCTTGGGGGGATTATCCTACGAGCAGTACTTC,CASSLGGLSYEQYF
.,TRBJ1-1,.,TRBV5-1,TGCGCCAGCAGCTTGCACGTACCTATGAACACTGAAGCTTTCTTT,CASSLHVPMNTEAFF
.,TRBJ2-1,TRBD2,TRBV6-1,TGTGCCAGCAGCAGCGGGGGGCGCGGTGAGCAGTTCTTC,CASSSGGRGEQFF
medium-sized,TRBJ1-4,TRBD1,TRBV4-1,TGCGCCAGCAACGCCAAGAAGGGTAGCGGGACAGTGCCACAGAGACTGTTTTTT,CASNAKKGSGTVPQRLFF
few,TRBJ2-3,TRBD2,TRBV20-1,TGCAGTGCTAGCCCCCCTTCCGGGACTAGCGGCCTCCTCACAGATACGCAGTATTTT,CSASPPSGTSGLLTDTQYF
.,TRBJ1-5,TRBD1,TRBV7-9,TGTGCCAGCAGCATAGAGAAGGGGGCTTATAGCAATCAGCCCCAGCATTTT,CASSIEKGAYSNQPQHF
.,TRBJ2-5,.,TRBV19,TGTGCCAGTAGTATTAAAAGGGTCAACCAAGAGACCCAGTACTTC,CASSIKRVNQETQYF
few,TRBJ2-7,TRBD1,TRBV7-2,TGTGCCAGCAGCTGGACAGGGGCGGCCTCCTACGAGCAGTACTTC,CASSWTGAASYEQYF
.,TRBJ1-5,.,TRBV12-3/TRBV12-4,TGTGCCAGCAGCGGGTCCCTTAATCAGCCCCAGCATTTT,CASSGSLNQPQHF
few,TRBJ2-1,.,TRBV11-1,TGTGCCAGCAGCGTAGGCGGTAGCACGTACAATGAGCAGTTCTTC,CASSVGGSTYNEQFF
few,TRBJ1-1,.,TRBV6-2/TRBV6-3,TGTGCCAGCAGTTACTCTCCCCGAGTCCGAACTGAAGCTTTCTTT,CASSYSPRVRTEAFF
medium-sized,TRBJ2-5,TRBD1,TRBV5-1,TGCGCCAGCAGCTCAGGGGGAGAAGAGATCCAGTACTTC,CASSSGGEEIQYF
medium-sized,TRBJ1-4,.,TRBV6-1,TGTGCCAGCAGCCCCTCATCAACTAATGAAAAACTGTTTTTT,CASSPSSTNEKLFF
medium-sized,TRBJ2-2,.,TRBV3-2,TGTGCCAGCAGCCAACGGGACAGGGGAGCCGGGGAGCTGTTTTTT,CASSQRDRGAGELFF
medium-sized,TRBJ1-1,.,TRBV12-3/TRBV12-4,TGTGCCAGCAGACTCGGACAAACGAACACTGAAGCTTTCTTT,CASRLGQTNTEAFF
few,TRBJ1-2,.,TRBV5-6,TGTGCCAGCAGCCCCCCAGGAGATAACTATGGCTACACCTTC,CASSPPGDNYGYTF
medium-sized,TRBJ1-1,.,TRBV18,TGTGCCAGCTCACCGTTGGGGGGAGCGAACACTGAAGCTTTCTTT,CASSPLGGANTEAFF
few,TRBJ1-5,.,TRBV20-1,TGCAGCGTTGAATCAGAGAGCAGCAATCAGCCCCAGCATTTT,CSVESESSNQPQHF
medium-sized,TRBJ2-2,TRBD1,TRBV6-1,TGTGCCAGCAGTCAATCGACAGGGGCGAACACCGGGGAGCTGTTTTTT,CASSQSTGANTGELFF
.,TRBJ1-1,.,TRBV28,TGTGCCAGCAGTCAATCCCGGGGGACTTTCTTT,CASSQSRGTFF
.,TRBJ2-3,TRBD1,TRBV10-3,TGTGCCACCAACCGGGACAGGGGCACAGATACGCAGTATTTT,CATNRDRGTDTQYF
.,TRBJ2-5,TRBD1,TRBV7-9,TGTGCCGTTGGGACAGGAGAGACCCAGTACTTC,CAVGTGETQYF
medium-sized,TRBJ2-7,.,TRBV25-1,TGTGCCAGCACCGAACCGGGCAGTCAGGCCCACGAGCAGTACTTC,CASTEPGSQAHEQYF
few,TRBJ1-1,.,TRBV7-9,TGTGCCAGCAGCGCCCTCTCCGGGAAGACCCGAAGAGACACTGAAGCTTTCTTT,CASSALSGKTRRDTEAFF
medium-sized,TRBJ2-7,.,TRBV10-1,TGCGCCAGCAGTGAGTCACCAACATCGTGGGAGCAGTACTTC,CASSESPTSWEQYF
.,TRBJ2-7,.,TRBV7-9,TGTGCCAGCAGCCATACAGGGAACTACGAACAGTACTTC,CASSHTGNYEQYF
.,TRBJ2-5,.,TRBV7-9,TGTGCCAGCAGCTCTCGGTTTTCCCTGGAGACCCAGTACTTC,CASSSRFSLETQYF
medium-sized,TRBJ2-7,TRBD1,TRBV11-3,TGTGCCAGCAGCCCACGCGGGACAGGGATCCCCTACGAGCAGTACTTC,CASSPRGTGIPYEQYF
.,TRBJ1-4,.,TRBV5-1,TGCGCCAGCAGCCCCGGACACCGTAATGAAAAACTGTTTTTT,CASSPGHRNEKLFF
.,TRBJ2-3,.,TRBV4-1,TGCGCCAGCAGCCAGCCTTTTAGGGTCCGAAAGACTGATACGCAGTATTTT,CASSQPFRVRKTDTQYF
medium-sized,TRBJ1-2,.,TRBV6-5,TGTGCCAGCAGGCGCGCCTCCCGGGAGCGGGGGCTCGGAGGCTACACCTTC,CASRRASRERGLGGYTF
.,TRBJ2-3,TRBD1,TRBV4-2,TGTGCCAGCACGGGGGACAGGGGAAGCACAGATACGCAGTATTTT,CASTGDRGSTDTQYF
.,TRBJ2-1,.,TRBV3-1,TGTGCCAGCCGCCAAGATCTTACGGGAAGAAGCAATGGGCAGTTCTTC,CASRQDLTGRSNGQFF
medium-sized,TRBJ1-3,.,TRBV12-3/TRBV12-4,TGTGCCAGCAGTCCCACCTATTCTGGAAACACCATATATTTT,CASSPTYSGNTIYF
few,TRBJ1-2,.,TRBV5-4,TGTGCCAGCAGCGCCCGTGAAGGGGCGAACTATGGCTACACCTTC,CASSAREGANYGYTF
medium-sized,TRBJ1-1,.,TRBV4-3,TGCGCCAGCAGCCAACATGGAAGAACTGAAGCTTTCTTT,CASSQHGRTEAFF
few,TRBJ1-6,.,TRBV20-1,TGCAATGCTACTACGACCCCAACGTCACCCCTCCACTTT,CNATTTPTSPLHF
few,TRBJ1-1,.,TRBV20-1,TGCAGTGCCTCCCGACAGTTACTTAACACTGAAGCTTTCTTT,CSASRQLLNTEAFF
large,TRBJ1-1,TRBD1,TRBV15,TGTGCCACCAGCCCGGACAGGGTTACTGAAGCTTTCTTT,CATSPDRVTEAFF
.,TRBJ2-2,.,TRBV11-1,TGTGCCAGCAGCCGACGCTGGGGCCGGAACACCGGGGAGCTGTTTTTT,CASSRRWGRNTGELFF
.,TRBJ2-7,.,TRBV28,TGTGCCAGCAGTTCTCCAGGGATTGCCTACGAGCAGTACTTC,CASSSPGIAYEQYF
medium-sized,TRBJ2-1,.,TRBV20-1,TGCAGTGCTACCGCTGCCGGGGGCTCCTACAATGAGCAGTTCTTC,CSATAAGGSYNEQFF
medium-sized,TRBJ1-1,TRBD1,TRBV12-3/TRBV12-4,TGTGCCAGCCGGGACAGCCCGTACACTGAAGCTTTCTTT,CASRDSPYTEAFF
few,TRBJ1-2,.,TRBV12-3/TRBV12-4,TGTGCCAGCACCGCCCACGGTCGCGGCTACACCTTC,CASTAHGRGYTF
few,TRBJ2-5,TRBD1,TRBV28,TGTGCCAGCAGTTCAGGGGGCGCATTGAAAGAGACCCAGTACTTC,CASSSGGALKETQYF
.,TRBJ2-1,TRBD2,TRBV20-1,TGCAGTGCTAGAGTCCGGACTAGAGGAGGGGAGCAGTTCTTC,CSARVRTRGGEQFF
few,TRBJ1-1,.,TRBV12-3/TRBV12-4,TGTGCCAGCAGTAGGGGGAGGCGGGAACCGGAAGCTTTCTTT,CASSRGRREPEAFF
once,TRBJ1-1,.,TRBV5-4,TGTGCCAGCAGCTTGGTCGTCACCACTGAAGCTTTCTTT,CASSLVVTTEAFF